This TCR beta chain was sequenced in a study of T cell changes during pregnancy in multiple sclerosis (dated by TCRdb to about 2019). About the full investigation: The study looked at changes in the T cell repertoire across pregnancy in women with multiple sclerosis.

Points on this clone: What antigen it recognizes has not been identified. The DNA is omitted, as the CDR3 cannot be located on it reliably, and the CDR3 follows TCRdb's listing.

CDR1 and CDR2 (LNHDA, SQIVND) derive from the germline V gene (reference sequence). CDR3 length: 13 amino acids, cysteine to phenylalanine. Preparation of the library involved the immunoSEQ multiplex PCR assay. TCRdb holds this immuneACCESS table with in-frame rearrangements only. Some clones are missing; in checked studies, unresolved V genes explain under half, and the rest has no known cause. The sample data list over 55,000 clones, and around 92% of these were observed just once. 3% of the sample rests with the top ten. The rearranged segments are TRBV19 and TRBJ1-1. The source was CD8+ T cells from peripheral blood mononuclear cells, collected in the third trimester of pregnancy. This clonotype was obtained from a female donor in good health, enrolled as a control in a pregnancy study. The CDR3 reads as follows: CASTSGGMSEAFF.